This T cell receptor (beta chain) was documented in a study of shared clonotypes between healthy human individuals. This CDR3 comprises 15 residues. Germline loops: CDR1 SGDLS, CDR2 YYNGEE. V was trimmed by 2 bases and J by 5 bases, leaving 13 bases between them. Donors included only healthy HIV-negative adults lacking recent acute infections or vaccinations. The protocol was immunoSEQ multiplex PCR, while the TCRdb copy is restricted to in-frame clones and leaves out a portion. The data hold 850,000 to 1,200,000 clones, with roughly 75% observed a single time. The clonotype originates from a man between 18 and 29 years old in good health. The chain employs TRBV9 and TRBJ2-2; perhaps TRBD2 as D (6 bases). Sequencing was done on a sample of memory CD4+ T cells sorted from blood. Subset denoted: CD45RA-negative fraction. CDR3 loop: CASSVASGGTGELFF. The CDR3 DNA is TGTGCCAGCAGCGTTGCGAGCGGAGGGACCGGGGAGCTGTTTTTT. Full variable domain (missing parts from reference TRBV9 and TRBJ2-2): DSGVTQTPKHLITATGQRVTLRCSPRSGDLSVYWYQQSLDQGLQFLIQYYNGEERAKGNILERFSAQQFPDLHSELNLSSLELGDSALYFCASSVASGGTGELFFGEGSRLTVL.